This T cell receptor beta chain was captured in a study of cytomegalovirus exposure and HLA in healthy donors. Study-wide findings and caveats: On later analysis, the bulk of CMV-associated TCR beta chains appeared to be HLA-restricted.

V dropped 7 bases and J dropped 5; count of bases not matched to a gene: 8. The CDR3 extends over 14 amino acids. Germline values: CDR1 MNHEY, CDR2 SVGAGI. Concerning this clone: Antigen unknown.

Primers: 60 Vbeta forward and 13 Jbeta reverse. Sequenced by immunoSEQ multiplex PCR; TCRdb stores in-frame clones only, minus some. The listing contains roughly 40,000 clones. Sequences were obtained from PBMCs. This sequence joins TRBV6-5 and TRBJ2-1, with 7 bases fitting TRBD1. The clonotype was recovered from a male donor in good health and CMV-seronegative. The CDR3 sequence is CASTGQDLNNEQFF. The CDR3 nucleotides are TGTGCCAGCACTGGACAGGACCTAAACAATGAGCAGTTCTTC.